The 17 T cell receptor beta chains below all came from one sample that was sequenced in a study of control samples from healthy donors and cancer patients. The data were produced by immunoSEQ multiplex PCR, yet TCRdb's version contains in-frame clones alone and is incomplete. The sample lists about 160,000 clones, 80% to 95% occurring once. Material: blood. These receptors came from a woman under 40 in good health.

This chain links TRBV7-3 with TRBJ2-2, with D hard to call. Germline V lookup: CDR1 SGHTA, CDR2 FQGTGA. The CDR3 loop spans 15 amino acids. The V end was cut by 2 bases, the J end by 2 bases, with 9 bases between. CDR3: CASSLGRRNTGELFF. For the CDR3, the DNA is TGTGCCAGCAGCTTAGGACGTAGAAACACCGGGGAGCTGTTTTTT.

The chain carries TRBV19 and TRBJ2-3, with D possibly being TRBD2 (6 bases). The CDR3 covers 20 residues. Per the germline V gene, CDR1 is LNHDA and CDR2 is SQIVND (reference sequence). V shed 5 bases and J shed 1 base, with 28 bases lying between them. CDR3: CASSWDLPEVTGARTDTQYF. CDR3 in DNA: TGTGCCAGTAGTTGGGACCTTCCAGAAGTTACGGGAGCCCGCACAGATACGCAGTATTTT.

The CDR3 sequence is CASEGHGRDRVEETQYF. CDR3 bases: TGTGCCAGCGAGGGGCACGGCCGGGACAGGGTCGAAGAGACCCAGTACTTC. This sequence joins TRBV11-3 and TRBJ2-5; 9 bases fit TRBD1. Germline V gene data show CDR1 as SGHNT and CDR2 as YENEEA. There are 17 residues in the CDR3. V lost 8 bases, J lost 3 bases, and 16 bases stayed unmatched.

The rearrangement uses TRBV6-4 and TRBJ1-2; D gene ambiguous. Per the germline V gene, CDR1 is MRHNA and CDR2 is SNTAGT. This CDR3 spans 12 amino acids. The germline V and J ends were trimmed by 0 bases and 8 bases, with 7 bases remaining between them. CDR3 loop: CASSDSLGGYTF. The CDR3 DNA reads as TGTGCCAGCAGTGACTCGTTGGGGGGCTACACCTTC.

CDR3 protein: CSASSGNQPQHF. Here the CDR3 DNA reads TGCAGTGCTAGTTCAGGGAATCAGCCCCAGCATTTT. The V gene is TRBV20-1, the J gene TRBJ1-5; a possible D gene is TRBD1 (5 bases). This CDR3 spans 12 amino acids. V lost 3 bases, J lost 4 bases, and 7 bases lay in between. From germline, CDR1 is DFQATT and CDR2 SNEGSKA (reference sequence).

The rearrangement links TRBV15 to TRBJ1-4, with TRBD1 identical over 10 bases. This CDR3 comprises 15 residues. From germline, CDR1 is LNHNV and CDR2 YYDKDF (reference sequence). V shed 2 bases and J 8 bases; nucleotides not matched to a gene: 5. CDR3 nucleotides: TGTGCCACCAGCAGACCGGGACAGGGGACAGAAAAACTGTTTTTT. This sequence encodes CATSRPGQGTEKLFF.

The V gene is TRBV7-9, the J gene TRBJ1-5, with a weak D call TRBD1 (5 bases). The germline V gene encodes CDR1 SEHNR and CDR2 FQNEAQ (reference sequence). The CDR3 has 15 amino acids. The ends were cut back, 0 bases at V and 2 bases at J, with 8 bases in the middle. CDR3 protein: CASSLAGRGNQPQHF. In DNA form, the CDR3 reads TGTGCCAGCAGCTTAGCCGGCAGGGGCAATCAGCCCCAGCATTTT.

The chain employs TRBV5-6 and TRBJ2-2; unclear D gene. There are 13 residues in the CDR3. V dropped 1 base and J dropped 6 bases, with 7 bases sitting between them. Germline V CDR1 and CDR2: SGHDT, YYEEEE. CDR3 sequence reads: CASSLSSPGELFF. The CDR3 coding sequence is TGTGCCAGCAGCTTGTCTAGTCCCGGGGAGCTGTTTTTT.

The chain links TRBV27 to TRBJ1-6; D remains unclear. Trimming removed 4 bases from V and 0 bases from J, with 13 bases in between. Germline V lookup: CDR1 MNHEY, CDR2 SMNVEV (reference sequence). This CDR3 region has 17 residues. DNA of the CDR3: TGTGCCAGCAGTTCTATCCCCACGAGCTCCTATAATTCACCCCTCCACTTT. Protein product: CASSSIPTSSYNSPLHF.

V gene TRBV19 combines with J gene TRBJ1-5, with D maybe TRBD1 (6 bases). Germline V gives CDR1 LNHDA, CDR2 SQIVND (reference sequence). Trimming removed 7 bases from V and 5 bases from J, with 18 bases in between. The CDR3 is 15 residues long. CDR3 region: CASKVALGADQPQHF. In DNA, the CDR3 is TGTGCCAGTAAAGTAGCCTTGGGGGCCGATCAGCCCCAGCATTTT.

The rearrangement joins TRBV29-1 to TRBJ2-5, with a tentative D call TRBD1 (7 bases). The CDR3 covers 16 residues. CDR1 is SQVTM, CDR2 ANQGSEA, per germline. V lost 1 base and J lost 3, with 18 bases in between. CDR3 protein: CSVEGQVGRGEETQYF. DNA of the CDR3: TGCAGCGTTGAAGGTCAAGTAGGCAGGGGGGAAGAGACCCAGTACTTC.

With respect to this clone: This sample also contains other DNA sequences that code for the same CDR3. The chain recombines TRBV4-1 with TRBJ1-1; D might be TRBD1 (6 bases). The CDR3 has 14 amino acids. Looked up from germline, CDR1 is MGHRA and CDR2 is YSYEKL. Trimming took off 0 bases at V and 5 bases at J, with 10 bases between the two ends. In DNA, the CDR3 is TGCGCCAGCAGCCAAGACAGGGGAAGAACTGAAGCTTTCTTT. Amino acid sequence: CASSQDRGRTEAFF.

The V gene is TRBV11-1, the J gene TRBJ2-2; D not certain. CDR1 is SGHAT and CDR2 is FQDESV in the germline V gene (reference sequence). This CDR3 contains 14 residues. Trimming took 3 bases from V and 2 from J, leaving 7 bases between them. The CDR3 DNA follows: TGTGCCAGCAGCTTCCAGGAAAACACCGGGGAGCTGTTTTTT. It is translated as CASSFQENTGELFF.

The chain is built from TRBV28 and TRBJ2-7, with 7 bases matching TRBD1. In germline, CDR1 is MDHEN, CDR2 SYDVKM. The CDR3 consists of 14 residues. J gave up 2 bases and V 8 bases, and 9 bases lay outside the gene matches. CDR3 sequence (DNA): TGTGCCAGCTTTTCCCCGGGACAGCCCTACGAGCAGTACTTC. It is translated as CASFSPGQPYEQYF.

The chain couples TRBV6-5 to TRBJ2-7; no clear D. The V gene lost 4 bases and the J gene lost 0 bases, with 13 bases spanning the gap. The CDR3 contains 15 residues. CDR1 MNHEY and CDR2 SVGAGI come from the germline V gene. In DNA, the CDR3 is TGTGCCAGCAGTTCAACTCCGCACAGCTCCTACGAGCAGTACTTC. This sequence encodes CASSSTPHSSYEQYF.

This clone has only a few counts. The chain employs TRBV4-1 and TRBJ2-1; D not resolved. Between the trimmed V and J ends, which lost 8 bases and 7 bases, there was a span of 21 bases. Germline CDR1 is MGHRA and CDR2 is YSYEKL. This CDR3 has 15 residues. For the CDR3, the DNA is TGCGCCAGCCAACTGGTTGGATCGAGTTTGAATGAGCAGTTCTTC. Encoded protein: CASQLVGSSLNEQFF.

The CDR3 protein is CASSLGRTNLYNSPLHF. DNA of the CDR3: TGTGCCAGCAGCTTAGGACGGACGAACCTCTATAATTCACCCCTCCACTTT. The rearrangement links TRBV7-9 to TRBJ1-6; D not resolved. This CDR3 comprises 17 residues. Germline V lookup: CDR1 SEHNR, CDR2 FQNEAQ (reference sequence). The V end was cut by 1 base, the J end by 3 bases, with 13 bases between.